The 27 T cell receptor beta chains reported below all come from one sample, sequenced in a study of T-cell memory formation after mild COVID-19 (dated by TCRdb to the early 2020s). To prepare the library, 5' RACE was applied. The run used an Illumina NovaSeq 6000. TCRdb itself trimmed the public reads at Q25 with fastp, ran MiXCR and retained productive beta chains. CDR3 protein sequences are deduplicated, and each keeps its most common genes and DNA. For this sample there are over 500,000 distinct CDR3 sequences; approximately 15% appear just once. The ten largest clones add up to about 7.4% of the sample. The sample was PBMCs or a T cell subset sorted from them (not recorded which). The receptor set was obtained from an adult woman who had mild COVID-19 (a few samples of this study predate the infection). The sample titles of this study are shuffled in the database, so cell type and time point are left out; the donor was told from shared clones.

This chain joins TRBV4-1 and TRBJ2-1; 7 bases are shared with TRBD1. The germline V gene encodes CDR1 MGHRA and CDR2 YSYEKL. V lost 4 bases, J lost 8 bases, and 8 bases stayed unmatched. The CDR3 loop spans 14 amino acids. CDR3 residues: CASSLTQGNDEQFF. In DNA form, the CDR3 reads TGCGCCAGCAGCCTGACACAGGGGAACGATGAGCAGTTCTTC.

This clonotype came up a few times. This chain uses TRBV29-1 with TRBJ1-2; D is unresolved. V gave up 7 bases and J gave up 1 base, with 7 bases separating them. This CDR3 is 11 amino acids long. CDR1 is SQVTM, CDR2 ANQGSEA, per germline. The CDR3 is CSAASNYGYTF. The CDR3 bases are TGCAGCGCAGCAAGTAACTATGGCTACACCTTC.

The rearrangement joins TRBV4-2 to TRBJ2-1; weak D call: TRBD1 (5 bases). Trimming pared 4 bases from V and 5 bases from J, leaving 12 bases between. Germline V gene lookup returns CDR1 LGHNA and CDR2 YNFKEQ. The CDR3 totals 14 residues. The CDR3 loop reads CASSPDRGDNEQFF. The CDR3 DNA is TGTGCCAGCAGCCCGGATAGGGGTGACAATGAGCAGTTCTTC.

This chain connects TRBV2 to TRBJ2-3; tentatively, D is TRBD2 (5 bases). Deletions cut 7 bases from V and 0 bases from J, with 14 bases between. CDR3 length: 15 residues. Per germline, CDR1 SNHLY and CDR2 FYNNEI. The CDR3, as DNA: TGTGCCAGCATCTATAGCGATGTAAGCACAGATACGCAGTATTTT. Protein: CASIYSDVSTDTQYF.

The chain employs TRBV12-3 or TRBV12-4 and TRBJ2-1; D unresolved. The CDR3 is made up of 16 amino acids. V shed 3 bases and J shed 4 bases, with 16 bases lying between them. The DNA of the CDR3 is TGTGCCAGCAGTTTCGAAACCTCCCCCCAGTACAATGAGCAGTTCTTC. Translation: CASSFETSPQYNEQFF.

This clonotype was counted between two and nine times. This sequence joins TRBV5-1 and TRBJ1-1; D is uncertain. With 6 bases removed from V and 0 bases from J, the gap between germline ends came to 15 bases. The CDR3 length is 15 residues. Germline CDR1 SGHRS, CDR2 YFSETQ. The chain's CDR3 is CASTINAGVNTEAFF. CDR3 DNA sequence: TGCGCCAGCACCATTAACGCTGGAGTGAACACTGAAGCTTTCTTT.

The chain links TRBV12-3 or TRBV12-4 to TRBJ1-1; no clear D. V was pared by 3 bases and J by 6 bases, with 14 bases between. CDR3 size: 14 residues. The CDR3 nucleotides read TGTGCCAGCAGTTTGGAGGGAGTGAGCCCTGAAGCTTTCTTT. It specifies CASSLEGVSPEAFF.

The chain has TRBV7-9 and TRBJ2-7; TRBD1 or TRBD2 may be the D gene (5 bases each). Trimming cost V 5 bases and J 2 bases, with 13 bases left between them. Germline CDR1 and CDR2: SEHNR and FQNEAQ (reference sequence). This CDR3 contains 14 residues. CDR3: CASSPTGRPYEQYF. The CDR3 nucleotides are TGTGCCAGCAGCCCCACGGGACGGCCCTACGAGCAGTACTTC.

This clonotype was seen only a few times. The chain combines TRBV10-3 with TRBJ1-6; D remains unclear. The germline V gene encodes CDR1 ENHRY and CDR2 SYGVKD. Trimming removed 3 bases from V and 6 bases from J, with 6 bases in between. This CDR3 is built from 13 residues. The CDR3: CAISDGVNSPLHF. Written as DNA, the CDR3 is TGTGCCATCAGTGATGGAGTTAATTCACCCCTCCACTTT.

At least ten counts were recorded for this clonotype. CDR3 sequence: CATRTDVAGYTF. The CDR3 DNA sequence: TGCGCCACCAGGACCGACGTCGCTGGCTACACCTTC. The chain recombines TRBV5-1 with TRBJ1-2, with D unresolved. The CDR3 sequence is 12 residues long. The V end was cut by 9 bases, the J end by 7 bases, with 16 bases between. Germline CDR1 reads SGHRS; CDR2 reads YFSETQ.

The chain recombines TRBV29-1 with TRBJ2-2; either TRBD1 or TRBD2 may fit D (5 bases each). Deletions cut 4 bases from V and 6 bases from J, with 15 bases between. Germline CDR1 reads SQVTM; CDR2 reads ANQGSEA. The CDR3 sequence is 14 residues long. CDR3 amino acids: CSVAGDQQPGELFF. Written as DNA, the CDR3 is TGCAGCGTTGCCGGGGACCAGCAGCCCGGGGAGCTGTTTTTT.

The chain has TRBV7-2 and TRBJ2-4; 13 nucleotides match TRBD2. CDR1 and CDR2 (germline): SGHTA, FQGNSA. This CDR3 comprises 18 residues. V gave up 5 bases and J gave up 0 bases; unmatched junction bases: 7. In DNA form, the CDR3 reads TGTGCCAGCAGCCCGGGACTAGCGGGACCACTAGCCAAAAACATTCAGTACTTC. This codes for CASSPGLAGPLAKNIQYF. Full variable domain (remainder filled in from reference TRBV7-2 and TRBJ2-4): GAGVSQSPSNKVTEKGKDVELRCDPISGHTALYWYRQSLGQGLEFLIYFQGNSAPDKSGLPSDRFSAERTGGSVSTLTIQRTQQEDSAVYLCASSPGLAGPLAKNIQYFGAGTRLSVL.

This clonotype was observed a few times. V usage is TRBV20-1 and J usage is TRBJ2-6; 7 bases match TRBD1. This CDR3 is 14 amino acids long. CDR1 and CDR2 from the germline V gene are DFQATT and SNEGSKA (reference sequence). V was clipped by 5 bases and J by 1 base; unmatched bases: 2. CDR3 protein: CSAYRGSGANVLTF. Written as DNA, the CDR3 is TGCAGTGCTTACAGGGGTTCTGGGGCCAACGTCCTGACTTTC.

This clonotype was seen repeatedly, ten times or more. Sequence at one end of the junction differs from germline and may be a read error. The genes are TRBV24-1 and TRBJ2-3; a weak D match, TRBD1 (6 bases). In germline, CDR1 is KGHDR, CDR2 SFDVKD. This CDR3 has 13 amino acids. The CDR3 spells CAISQGSTDTQYF. In DNA form, the CDR3 reads TGTGCCATCAGTCAGGGGTCCACAGATACGCAGTATTTT.

The CDR3 DNA reads as TGTGCCAGCAGCCAAGCTAGCTCCTACAATGAGCAGTTCTTC. Translation gives CASSQASSYNEQFF. V usage is TRBV14 and J usage is TRBJ2-1; no clear D. This CDR3 contains 14 residues. Trimming took 1 base from V and 0 from J, leaving 4 bases between them. Germline V gene sequence: CDR1 SGHDN, CDR2 FVKESK.

The chain has TRBV6-2 or TRBV6-3 and TRBJ2-1; a weak D match, TRBD2 (6 bases). This CDR3 is 14 amino acids long. With 7 bases removed from V and 10 bases from J, the gap between germline ends came to 20 bases. From germline, CDR1 is MNHEY and CDR2 SVGEGT. CDR3 sequence (DNA): TGTGCCAGCATCCAATCCGGGACTTCGACCGAGCAGTTCTTC. This sequence encodes CASIQSGTSTEQFF.

This clonotype came up many times. The chain uses TRBV3-1 and TRBJ2-1; TRBD2 aligns across 15 bases. This CDR3 is built from 15 residues. With V trimmed by 6 bases and J by 6 bases, 3 bases remained unmatched. Germline V gene data show CDR1 as LGHDT and CDR2 as YNNKEL (reference sequence). This CDR3 reads CASSGLAGGPNEQFF. The CDR3 nucleotides read TGTGCCAGCAGTGGACTAGCGGGGGGGCCCAATGAGCAGTTCTTC.

The rearrangement joins TRBV5-6 to TRBJ1-2; D might be TRBD1 (5 bases). Trimming removed 6 bases at V and 5 bases at J, with 20 bases between. Per germline, CDR1 SGHDT and CDR2 YYEEEE. This CDR3 is built from 15 residues. The CDR3: CASNLGQGPGYGYTF. The CDR3 DNA is TGTGCCAGCAATCTGGGGCAGGGACCGGGTTATGGCTACACCTTC.

The rearrangement joins TRBV7-2 to TRBJ2-7, with D maybe TRBD1 (6 bases). Germline CDR1 SGHTA, CDR2 FQGNSA. Trimming removed 3 bases at V and 3 bases at J, with 12 bases between. The CDR3 has 14 amino acids. CDR3 sequence: CASSFGTRVYEQYF. The CDR3 DNA follows: TGTGCCAGCAGCTTCGGGACAAGAGTCTACGAGCAGTACTTC.

The chain uses TRBV27 and TRBJ2-2; unclear D gene. Trimming took off 5 bases at V and 8 bases at J, with 18 bases between the two ends. Germline V gene lookup returns CDR1 MNHEY and CDR2 SMNVEV (reference sequence). The CDR3 consists of 15 residues. CDR3: CASSPKVARAGELFF. CDR3 nucleotides: TGTGCCAGCAGTCCCAAGGTAGCCAGAGCGGGGGAGCTGTTTTTT.

This clonotype has just a few counts. Mismatch with germline at one junction end may stem from a read error. The V and J genes are TRBV19 and TRBJ1-4; tentative D call: TRBD1 (5 bases). The CDR3 spans 12 residues. CDR1 and CDR2 (germline): LNHDA, SQIVND (reference sequence). CDR3 DNA sequence: TGTGCCAGTAGTATCGAATTTGGACATGTGATTTTT. It is translated as CASSIEFGHVIF.

The chain combines TRBV30 with TRBJ1-1, with unresolved D. Germline values: CDR1 GTSNPN, CDR2 SVGIG (reference sequence). This CDR3 region has 12 residues. V was cut by 3 bases and J by 4 bases, with 9 bases left in between. CDR3 residues: CAWRGSGTEAFF. The CDR3 DNA reads as TGTGCCTGGAGGGGTTCGGGCACTGAAGCTTTCTTT. The full variable domain, in which reference TRBV30 and TRBJ1-1 provide the parts outside the CDR3, is SQTIHQWPATLVQPVGSPLSLECTVEGTSNPNLYWYRQAAGRGLQLLFYSVGIGQISSEVPQNLSASRPQDRQFILSSKKLLLSDSGFYLCAWRGSGTEAFFGQGTRLTVV.

The chain links TRBV29-1 to TRBJ2-5; 10 bases agree with TRBD1. CDR1 and CDR2 (germline): SQVTM, ANQGSEA. This CDR3 is built from 14 residues. After removal of 8 bases from V and 0 bases from J, the junction contained 6 bases not matched to a gene. This CDR3 reads CSTVDRGYQETQYF. The CDR3 DNA is TGCAGCACGGTGGACAGGGGGTACCAAGAGACCCAGTACTTC.

The rearrangement links TRBV5-1 to TRBJ1-1, with a possible D match to TRBD1 (6 bases). The germline gives CDR1 SGHRS, CDR2 YFSETQ. The CDR3 is 16 amino acids. The V and J ends lost 4 bases and 0 bases respectively, with 16 bases between them. CDR3 residues: CASSPLGGAMNTEAFF. Here the CDR3 DNA reads TGCGCCAGCAGCCCCCTGGGGGGCGCGATGAACACTGAAGCTTTCTTT.

This clonotype has a handful of counts. V usage is TRBV7-9 and J usage is TRBJ1-1; maybe TRBD1 (5 bases). The germline V gene encodes CDR1 SEHNR and CDR2 FQNEAQ (reference sequence). Trimming removed 5 bases at V and 5 bases at J, with 18 bases between. The CDR3 runs 15 residues. In DNA, the CDR3 is TGTGCCAGCAGCCCGGGGGGTAATCGAGGGACTGAAGCTTTCTTT. Its translation is CASSPGGNRGTEAFF.

This clonotype has a count of ten or more. V gene TRBV4-2 combines with J gene TRBJ2-2; 8 bases are shared with TRBD2. V trimming: 1 base; J trimming: 7 bases; junction bases outside the gene matches: 11. The CDR3 totals 17 residues. Germline V CDR1 and CDR2: LGHNA, YNFKEQ. As DNA, the CDR3 is TGTGCCAGCAGCCAAGTTGGTAGCGGGGTTTACGGCGGGGAGCTGTTTTTT. Its translation: CASSQVGSGVYGGELFF.

Many counts were recorded for this clonotype. The chain employs TRBV5-5 and TRBJ1-5; the D gene is possibly TRBD1 (5 bases). Germline V CDR1 and CDR2: SGHKS, YYEKEE (reference sequence). V was shortened by 4 bases and J by 0 bases, with 17 bases between the two germline ends. CDR3 size: 17 residues. Here the CDR3 reads CASSPLGGDSSNQPQHF. In nucleotides, the CDR3 is TGTGCCAGCAGCCCCTTGGGAGGGGATTCTAGCAATCAGCCCCAGCATTTT.